A single sample gave rise to the 18 T cell receptor beta chains below, sequenced in a study of shared clonotypes between healthy human individuals. Clones were read by immunoSEQ multiplex PCR, and TCRdb kept only the in-frame ones, dropping some. The sample has around 1.9 million clones; over 85% are singletons. CD45RO-negative CD8 cells positively selected for CCR7 made up the naive population, which excluded terminally differentiated effector memory CD45RA+ cells. The sequenced material came from naive CD8+ T cells from PBMCs. The origin of the receptors is a man in his late teens or twenties in good health. Some clones in this sample may be carry-over from other donors' samples.

J is TRBJ1-4 and V is TRBV28, with D possibly being TRBD1 (5 bases). Germline V CDR1 and CDR2: MDHEN, SYDVKM. V was shortened by 6 bases and J by 5 bases, with 22 bases between the two germline ends. The CDR3 spans 17 residues. The CDR3 DNA reads TGTGCCAGCAGCTCAGGACATTCCGAAGGGGTAAATGAAAAACTGTTTTTT. This encodes CASSSGHSEGVNEKLFF.

The chain couples TRBV27 to TRBJ1-5, with a tentative D call TRBD1 (6 bases). Germline V lookup: CDR1 MNHEY, CDR2 SMNVEV (reference sequence). The CDR3 loop spans 14 amino acids. V lost 4 bases and J lost 3, with 10 bases in between. DNA for the CDR3: TGTGCCAGCAGTTCTCGGGGGCTCAATCAGCCCCAGCATTTT. This gives the protein CASSSRGLNQPQHF.

The chain uses TRBV9 and TRBJ2-1; 7 bases fit TRBD2. V dropped 4 bases and J dropped 8; count of bases not matched to a gene: 15. The length of the CDR3 is 16 residues. Per the germline V gene, CDR1 is SGDLS and CDR2 is YYNGEE. The CDR3, as DNA: TGTGCCAGCAGCTTCAGGACGAGCGGGAAGGGTGATGAGCAGTTCTTC. Its protein product is CASSFRTSGKGDEQFF.

The chain carries TRBV2 and TRBJ1-5; weak D call: TRBD1 (5 bases). Between the trimmed V and J ends, which lost 5 bases and 8 bases, there was a span of 19 bases. Germline V gene lookup returns CDR1 SNHLY and CDR2 FYNNEI. The CDR3 sequence is 15 residues long. This chain's CDR3 is CASSPRSGVWEPQHF. The CDR3 bases are TGTGCCAGCAGTCCCCGCTCGGGGGTCTGGGAGCCCCAGCATTTT. Together with reference TRBV2 and TRBJ1-5, the CDR3 gives the full variable domain: EPEVTQTPSHQVTQMGQEVILRCVPISNHLYFYWYRQILGQKVEFLVSFYNNEISEKSEIFDDQFSVERPDGSNFTLKIRSTKLEDSAMYFCASSPRSGVWEPQHFGDGTRLSIL.

Concerning this clone: Compared with germline, one end of the junction differs, possibly owing to a read error. The chain employs TRBV7-9 and TRBJ2-7; 9 positions match TRBD2. Germline lookup yields CDR1 SEHNR and CDR2 FQNEAQ (reference sequence). This CDR3 contains 14 residues. In DNA, the CDR3 is TGTGCCAGCAGCGTAGCGGGAGACCCCTACGAGCAGTACTTC. The encoded protein is CASSVAGDPYEQYF.

The chain carries TRBV5-5 and TRBJ2-5, with TRBD2 matching 14 bases. The CDR3 is 16 residues long. Germline values: CDR1 SGHKS, CDR2 YYEKEE (reference sequence). Trimming at V came to 4 bases and at J to 5 bases, leaving 7 bases not matched to a gene. The CDR3 spells CASSPRGLAGVETQYF. CDR3 sequence (DNA): TGTGCCAGCAGCCCGCGGGGACTAGCGGGAGTCGAGACCCAGTACTTC. The variable domain in full, with the rest retrieved from reference TRBV5-5 and TRBJ2-5, is DAGVTQSPTHLIKTRGQQVTLRCSPISGHKSVSWYQQVLGQGPQFIFQYYEKEERGRGNFPDRFSARQFPNYSSELNVNALLLGDSALYLCASSPRGLAGVETQYFGPGTRLLVL.

V gene TRBV29-1 combines with J gene TRBJ1-1, with a possible D match to TRBD1 (5 bases). The V gene lost 7 bases and the J gene lost 10 bases, with 25 bases spanning the gap. Germline CDR1 is SQVTM and CDR2 is ANQGSEA. This CDR3 has 14 amino acids. In DNA, the CDR3 is TGCAGCGGGGGGGATTCGTTTGCGGTTCTGGGAGCTTTCTTT. It encodes CSGGDSFAVLGAFF.

The rearrangement uses TRBV7-3 and TRBJ2-2; TRBD2 might be the D (6 bases). Germline V gene data show CDR1 as SGHTA and CDR2 as FQGTGA. V lost 1 base to trimming and J lost 3 bases, with 15 bases between them. The CDR3 contains 17 residues. CDR3 coding DNA: TGTGCCAGCAGCTTAAATGCGGGGCTTGGGGACACCGGGGAGCTGTTTTTT. Its translation is CASSLNAGLGDTGELFF.

A word on this clone: Other nucleotide sequences in the sample specify the same CDR3. Here the CDR3 reads CATSRVTSSYEQYF. The CDR3, as DNA: TGTGCCACCAGCAGAGTTACATCCTCCTACGAGCAGTACTTC. This rearrangement joins TRBV15 to TRBJ2-7; D unresolved. The CDR3 sequence is 14 residues long. Trimming stripped 1 base from V and 0 bases from J, with 7 bases between. Germline V CDR1 and CDR2: LNHNV, YYDKDF (reference sequence).

The V gene is TRBV7-2, the J gene TRBJ2-5; 9 bases match TRBD2. Trimming took 5 bases from V and 0 from J; bases not matched to a gene: 7. The CDR3 contains 16 residues. CDR1 is SGHTA and CDR2 is FQGNSA in the germline V gene. This CDR3 is CASSRRGLANQETQYF. The CDR3 DNA reads TGTGCCAGCAGCCGGAGAGGACTAGCGAACCAAGAGACCCAGTACTTC. The full variable domain, completed using reference TRBV7-2 and TRBJ2-5, is GAGVSQSPSNKVTEKGKDVELRCDPISGHTALYWYRQSLGQGLEFLIYFQGNSAPDKSGLPSDRFSAERTGGSVSTLTIQRTQQEDSAVYLCASSRRGLANQETQYFGPGTRLLVL.

The V call is TRBV14, the J call TRBJ2-7; TRBD2 matches 11 bases. With V trimmed by 1 base and J by 5 bases, 7 bases remained unmatched. Germline CDR1 and CDR2: SGHDN and FVKESK. The CDR3 has 16 amino acids. CDR3 coding DNA: TGTGCCAGCAGCCAAGGTCCTAGCGGGGGGAGAGACGAGCAGTACTTC. Protein product: CASSQGPSGGRDEQYF.

The chain combines TRBV10-3 with TRBJ2-7; TRBD2 might be the D (6 bases). Trimming stripped 2 bases from V and 6 bases from J, with 11 bases between. Germline assignment: CDR1 ENHRY and CDR2 SYGVKD. CDR3 length: 13 amino acids. The CDR3 DNA sequence: TGTGCCATCAGTGAGCACTCGGGGGTCGAGCAGTACTTC. Translation gives CAISEHSGVEQYF.

CDR3 region: CASSSPSGGRSYNEQFF. The CDR3 coding sequence is TGTGCCAGCAGTTCTCCCTCGGGCGGGAGGTCCTACAATGAGCAGTTCTTC. The chain joins TRBV27 to TRBJ2-1, with TRBD2 matching 8 bases. The germline V gene has CDR1 MNHEY and CDR2 SMNVEV (reference sequence). Losses at the gene ends were 4 bases for V and 1 base for J; bases not matched to a gene: 9. CDR3 length equals 17 residues.

In its sample, this clone was seen once. The V gene is TRBV7-8, the J gene TRBJ1-2; TRBD1 matches 11 bases. CDR3 length: 13 residues. The germline gives CDR1 SGHVS, CDR2 FQNEAQ. Germline trimming cut 8 bases from V and 8 bases from J; bases unmatched to any gene: 7. In DNA, the CDR3 is TGTGCCAGCCGAGCGGACAGGGGGCACGGCTACACCTTC. This sequence encodes CASRADRGHGYTF.

The V gene is TRBV4-3, the J gene TRBJ2-7, with D possibly TRBD2 on 6 matching bases. Trimming stripped 6 bases from V and 0 bases from J, with 12 bases between. This CDR3 is built from 14 residues. Germline V CDR1 and CDR2: LGHNA, YSLEER. CDR3 bases: TGCGCCAGCAGTCGGGACTTGGGCTCCTACGAGCAGTACTTC. It codes for CASSRDLGSYEQYF.

The V and J genes are TRBV7-8 and TRBJ1-2, with 7 nucleotides matching TRBD1. V lost 5 bases to trimming and J lost 4 bases; unmatched junction nucleotides: 10. In germline, CDR1 is SGHVS, CDR2 FQNEAQ. The CDR3 is made up of 15 amino acids. CDR3 nucleotides: TGTGCCAGCAGCCCCATCGACAGGGACCTCTATGGCTACACCTTC. As protein: CASSPIDRDLYGYTF.

With regard to this clone: The sample contains more than one DNA sequence encoding this CDR3. V is TRBV15 and J is TRBJ2-2; D gene uncertain. This CDR3 has 14 amino acids. The germline gives CDR1 LNHNV, CDR2 YYDKDF (reference sequence). The ends were cut back, 1 base at V and 1 base at J, with 4 bases in the middle. In nucleotides, the CDR3 is TGTGCCACCAGCAGAGTCAGGAACACCGGGGAGCTGTTTTTT. Protein product: CATSRVRNTGELFF.

DNA of the CDR3: TGTGCCAGCAGCGTACAGGAGAACACTGAAGCTTTCTTT. Its translation: CASSVQENTEAFF. The V call is TRBV6-6, the J call TRBJ1-1, with D possibly TRBD1 on 5 matching bases. CDR3 length: 13 residues. With 6 bases removed from V and 1 base from J, the gap between germline ends came to 9 bases. The germline V gene has CDR1 MNHNY and CDR2 SVGAGI (reference sequence).